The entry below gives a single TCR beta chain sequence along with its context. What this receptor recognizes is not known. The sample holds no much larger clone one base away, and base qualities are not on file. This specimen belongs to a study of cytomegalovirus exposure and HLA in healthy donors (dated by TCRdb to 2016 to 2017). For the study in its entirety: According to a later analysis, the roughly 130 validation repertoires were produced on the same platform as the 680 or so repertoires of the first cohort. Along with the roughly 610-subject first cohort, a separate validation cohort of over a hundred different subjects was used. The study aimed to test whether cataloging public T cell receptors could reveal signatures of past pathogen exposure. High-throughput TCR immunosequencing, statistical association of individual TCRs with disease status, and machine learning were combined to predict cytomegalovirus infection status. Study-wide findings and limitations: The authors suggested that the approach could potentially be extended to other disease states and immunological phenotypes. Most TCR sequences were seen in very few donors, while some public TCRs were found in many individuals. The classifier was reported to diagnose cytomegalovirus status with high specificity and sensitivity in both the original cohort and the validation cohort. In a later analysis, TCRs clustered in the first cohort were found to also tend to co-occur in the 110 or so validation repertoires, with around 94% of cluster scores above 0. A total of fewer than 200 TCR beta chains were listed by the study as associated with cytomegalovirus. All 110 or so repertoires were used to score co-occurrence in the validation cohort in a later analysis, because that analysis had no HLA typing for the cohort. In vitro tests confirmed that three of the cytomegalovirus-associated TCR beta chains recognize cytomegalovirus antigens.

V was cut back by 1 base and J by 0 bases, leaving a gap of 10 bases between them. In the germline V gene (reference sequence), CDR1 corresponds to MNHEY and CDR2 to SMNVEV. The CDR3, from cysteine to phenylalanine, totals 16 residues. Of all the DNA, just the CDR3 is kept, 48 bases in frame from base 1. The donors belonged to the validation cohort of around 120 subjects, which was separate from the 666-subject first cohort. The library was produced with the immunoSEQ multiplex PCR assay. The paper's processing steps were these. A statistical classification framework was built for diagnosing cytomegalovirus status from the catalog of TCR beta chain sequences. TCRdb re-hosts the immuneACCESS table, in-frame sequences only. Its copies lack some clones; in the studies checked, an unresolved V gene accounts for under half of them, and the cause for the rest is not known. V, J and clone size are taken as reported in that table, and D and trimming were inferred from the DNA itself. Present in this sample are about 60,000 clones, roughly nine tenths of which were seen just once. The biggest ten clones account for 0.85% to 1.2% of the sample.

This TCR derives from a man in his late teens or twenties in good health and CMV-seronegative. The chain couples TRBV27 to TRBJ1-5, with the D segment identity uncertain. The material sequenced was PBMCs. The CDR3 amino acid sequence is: CASSLYSAGSNQPQHF. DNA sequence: TGTGCCAGCAGTTTATATTCAGCAGGTAGCAATCAGCCCCAGCATTTT.